The 26 T cell receptor beta chains listed next were all sequenced from one sample in a study of cytomegalovirus exposure and HLA in healthy donors. PCR amplification relied on 60 Vbeta primers (plus 13 Jbeta primers). The assay was immunoSEQ multiplex PCR, and TCRdb's table has in-frame clones only and misses some. The table shows some 57,000 clones, with approximately 52% occurring only once. The sequenced sample was PBMCs. The origin of the receptors is a human donor in good health.

The V gene is TRBV30, the J gene TRBJ1-2; D perhaps matches TRBD1 (5 bases). This CDR3 spans 14 amino acids. Germline CDR1 GTSNPN, CDR2 SVGIG (reference sequence). V lost 8 bases to trimming and J lost 5 bases, with 21 bases between them. CDR3 loop: CARLDSSYAYGYTF. The CDR3 DNA follows: TGTGCCCGTCTTGACAGTTCTTATGCTTATGGCTACACCTTC.

CDR3 bases: TGCGCCAGCAGCCAAGAAACAGGGTGGAGGAACTATGGCTACACCTTC. This codes for CASSQETGWRNYGYTF. The chain combines TRBV4-1 with TRBJ1-2; possible D gene TRBD1, 6 bases. CDR3 size: 16 residues. Trimming stripped 0 bases from V and 2 bases from J, with 13 bases between. CDR1 is MGHRA and CDR2 is YSYEKL in the germline V gene.

This clone has just one count. This chain links TRBV30 with TRBJ2-5; possible D gene TRBD2, 6 bases. The J call may be mistaken, given a closer DNA end match to TRBJ2-7. CDR1 GTSNPN and CDR2 SVGIG come from the germline V gene (reference sequence). CDR3 length: 10 amino acids. The CDR3 bases are TGTGCCTGGGGGAGGAACGAGCAGTACTTC. Translation: CAWGRNEQYF.

V and J are TRBV7-8 and TRBJ2-1, with 11 bases matching TRBD2. Germline CDR1 and CDR2: SGHVS and FQNEAQ. Trimming cost V 5 bases and J 4 bases; bases outside gene matches: 4. CDR3 length: 15 residues. The CDR3 nucleotides read TGTGCCAGCAGCGCCCGGACTAGCGGGTACAATGAGCAGTTCTTC. This codes for CASSARTSGYNEQFF.

The table lists this clone with a few counts. J is TRBJ2-5 and V is TRBV5-4, with D perhaps matching TRBD2 (7 bases). Germline V gives CDR1 SGHNT, CDR2 YYREEE (reference sequence). This CDR3 is built from 16 residues. V was cut by 4 bases and J by 2 bases, with 18 bases left in between. CDR3 in amino acids: CASSRPGGGLQETQYF. For the CDR3, the DNA is TGTGCCAGCAGCCGCCCTGGCGGGGGCCTACAAGAGACCCAGTACTTC. Filled out from reference TRBV5-4 and TRBJ2-5, the complete variable domain reads ETGVTQSPTHLIKTRGQQVTLRCSSQSGHNTVSWYQQALGQGPQFIFQYYREEENGRGNFPPRFSGLQFPNYSSELNVNALELDDSALYLCASSRPGGGLQETQYFGPGTRLLVL.

The chain links TRBV4-2 to TRBJ2-3, with 11 bases that match TRBD2. V shed 1 base, J shed 4 bases, and the junction held 7 bases outside the gene matches. Per the germline V gene, CDR1 is LGHNA and CDR2 is YNFKEQ. There are 17 residues in the CDR3. The CDR3 here is CASSQGGSGGAADTQYF. The DNA for the CDR3 is TGTGCCAGCAGCCAAGGAGGTAGCGGGGGGGCGGCAGATACGCAGTATTTT.

The rearrangement links TRBV5-1 to TRBJ1-5; 9 bases are a match to TRBD1. Germline CDR1 SGHRS, CDR2 YFSETQ. This CDR3 comprises 16 residues. V shed 4 bases, J shed 0 bases, and the junction held 5 bases outside the gene matches. DNA of the CDR3: TGCGCCAGCAGCGCGGGACAGGGAAATAGCAATCAGCCCCAGCATTTT. Translated: CASSAGQGNSNQPQHF.

This chain links TRBV5-4 with TRBJ1-2; D not certain. The CDR3 loop spans 14 amino acids. CDR1 SGHNT and CDR2 YYREEE come from the germline V gene (reference sequence). The V end was cut by 2 bases, the J end by 3 bases, with 11 bases between. Written as DNA, the CDR3 is TGTGCCAGCAGCTTATCAGATCACGACTATGGCTACACCTTC. It specifies CASSLSDHDYGYTF.

Worth noting for this clone: The junction and the germline gene differ at one end; a read error may be behind it. This chain connects TRBV7-9 to TRBJ2-7, with 8 nucleotides matching TRBD2. The CDR3 sequence is 12 residues long. Germline lookup yields CDR1 SEHNR and CDR2 FQNEAQ (reference sequence). The CDR3 protein is CSSSREGYEQYF. CDR3 DNA sequence: TGTTCCAGCAGCCGGGAGGGGTACGAGCAGTACTTC.

The rearrangement uses TRBV30 and TRBJ1-2; possible D gene TRBD1, 5 bases. V was shortened by 2 bases and J by 5 bases, with 15 bases between the two germline ends. In germline, CDR1 is GTSNPN, CDR2 SVGIG (reference sequence). This CDR3 is built from 14 residues. The CDR3 coding sequence is TGTGCCTGGAGTCCAGGGTTCGGCGTTTATGGCTACACCTTC. Residues: CAWSPGFGVYGYTF.

The V call is TRBV30, the J call TRBJ1-2; 7 nucleotides align to TRBD1. CDR3 length equals 11 residues. Germline values: CDR1 GTSNPN, CDR2 SVGIG (reference sequence). After removal of 5 bases from V and 4 bases from J, the junction contained 1 base not matched to a gene. The CDR3 loop is CAWGTAYGYTF. The CDR3 nucleotides read TGTGCCTGGGGGACAGCCTATGGCTACACCTTC.

This clone was seen a few times. V gene TRBV6-1 combines with J gene TRBJ2-3; 12 bases line up with TRBD2. CDR1 is MNHNS and CDR2 is SASEGT in the germline V gene. The ends lost 8 bases at V and 5 bases at J; junction bases unmatched: 5. This CDR3 is 14 amino acids long. Here the CDR3 DNA reads TGTGCCAGCTCTAGCGGGGGGGCTTTAGATACGCAGTATTTT. It specifies CASSSGGALDTQYF.

The rearrangement joins TRBV29-1 to TRBJ2-5; D not resolved. Germline-derived CDR1 and CDR2 are SQVTM and ANQGSEA. This CDR3 contains 10 residues. V was cut by 7 bases and J by 4 bases, with 7 bases left in between. DNA for the CDR3: TGCAGCGCTCTATTAGAGACCCAGTACTTC. Translating it yields CSALLETQYF.

Comment on this clone: One end of the junction fails to match germline, which may point to a read error. Other nucleotide sequences in the sample specify the same CDR3. The chain links TRBV4-3 to TRBJ1-3; TRBD1 matches at 8 bases. Germline V gene sequence: CDR1 LGHNA, CDR2 YSLEER. The CDR3 runs 17 residues. The chain's CDR3 is CASSPNTGTGSGNTIYF. CDR3 sequence (DNA): TGCGCCAGCAGCCCCAACACCGGGACAGGCTCTGGAAACACCATATACTTT.

The chain carries TRBV9 and TRBJ2-3; 7 bases line up with TRBD2. Trimming cost V 0 bases and J 2 bases; bases outside gene matches: 6. Germline V gene lookup returns CDR1 SGDLS and CDR2 YYNGEE. This CDR3 comprises 16 residues. CDR3 in DNA: TGTGCCAGCAGCGTAGTCTCGCGGGGGAACACAGATACGCAGTATTTT. Translating it yields CASSVVSRGNTDTQYF.

The chain links TRBV30 to TRBJ1-2, with 9 bases fitting TRBD1. In germline, CDR1 is GTSNPN, CDR2 SVGIG (reference sequence). This CDR3 spans 14 amino acids. Trimming at V came to 3 bases and at J to 8 bases, leaving 10 bases not matched to a gene. The CDR3 region has the DNA TGTGCCTGGAGAACGGGACAGGGAACGGGCGGCTACACCTTC. It codes for CAWRTGQGTGGYTF.

CDR3 protein: CASTTSGQPTDTQYF. The CDR3 coding sequence is TGTGCCAGTACCACCTCGGGACAGCCAACAGATACGCAGTATTTT. The gene calls are TRBV19 and TRBJ2-3; 7 bases match TRBD1. The germline V gene has CDR1 LNHDA and CDR2 SQIVND (reference sequence). The CDR3 length is 15 residues. The junction had 10 bases not matched to a gene; V was cut back by 7 bases and J by 3 bases.

The chain employs TRBV6-1 and TRBJ1-2; possibly TRBD1 for D (5 bases). V lost 2 bases and J lost 5, with 12 bases in between. The CDR3 consists of 14 residues. Germline V gene data show CDR1 as MNHNS and CDR2 as SASEGT. CDR3 sequence (DNA): TGTGCCAGCAGTGAACGGCAGGGTGGGTATGGCTACACCTTC. Translating it yields CASSERQGGYGYTF.

The rearrangement uses TRBV15 and TRBJ2-3; D remains unclear. Germline V lookup: CDR1 LNHNV, CDR2 YYDKDF (reference sequence). The ends were cut back, 0 bases at V and 5 bases at J, with 6 bases in the middle. The CDR3 has 13 residues. CDR3 nucleotides: TGTGCCACCAGCAGAGATAGACTAGATACGCAGTATTTT. It yields the protein CATSRDRLDTQYF. The whole variable domain, remainder taken from reference TRBV15 and TRBJ2-3, is DAMVIQNPRYQVTQFGKPVTLSCSQTLNHNVMYWYQQKSSQAPKLLFHYYDKDFNNEADTPDNFQSRRPNTSFCFLDIRSPGLGDTAMYLCATSRDRLDTQYFGPGTRLTVL.

The rearrangement uses TRBV18 and TRBJ2-3; D ambiguous. Germline assignment: CDR1 KGHSH and CDR2 LQKENI. V was pared by 4 bases and J by 2 bases, with 10 bases between. The CDR3 spans 14 residues. CDR3 nucleotide sequence: TGTGCCAGCTCACAGAGGCTCCACACAGATACGCAGTATTTT. Its protein product is CASSQRLHTDTQYF.

The genes are TRBV7-2 and TRBJ1-2; TRBD1 aligns across 8 bases. The CDR3 consists of 16 residues. Germline V gives CDR1 SGHTA, CDR2 FQGNSA. The V segment lost 4 bases and the J segment 3 bases; nucleotides outside the gene matches: 10. The CDR3 nucleotides are TGTGCCAGCAGCTCCCGACAGGGGCCGTCCTACTATGGCTACACCTTC. It codes for CASSSRQGPSYYGYTF.

This clone was seen just once. The chain's CDR3 is CASSGGQDQETQYF. CDR3 nucleotide sequence: TGCGCCAGCAGTGGGGGACAGGACCAAGAGACCCAGTACTTC. V gene TRBV10-1 combines with J gene TRBJ2-5; 8 bases agree with TRBD1. The CDR3 runs to 14 residues. The V and J ends lost 4 bases and 0 bases, in that order; junction bases with no gene match: 1. CDR1 WNHNN and CDR2 SYGVQD come from the germline V gene (reference sequence).

The V call is TRBV4-1, the J call TRBJ1-1; 7 nucleotides agree with TRBD1. This CDR3 is built from 15 residues. The J segment lost 7 bases and the V segment lost 4 bases, leaving 12 bases of the junction unmatched. CDR1 is MGHRA, CDR2 YSYEKL, per germline. The CDR3 bases are TGCGCCAGCAGCCTTAGGTCAGGGGGACCGGGTGAAGCTTTCTTT. This sequence encodes CASSLRSGGPGEAFF.

This clone was seen a handful of times. The chain carries TRBV7-9 and TRBJ1-1; 7 nucleotides line up with TRBD1. CDR3 size: 15 residues. V lost 2 bases to trimming and J lost 5 bases; unmatched junction nucleotides: 8. The germline gives CDR1 SEHNR, CDR2 FQNEAQ (reference sequence). CDR3 sequence reads: CASSLTGASGTEAFF. The CDR3 coding sequence is TGTGCCAGCAGCTTAACAGGGGCCAGTGGGACTGAAGCTTTCTTT.

This clone has just a few counts. The chain links TRBV6-7 to TRBJ1-4, with a possible D match to TRBD1 (5 bases). TRBV6-7 is an ORF, with its function uncertain. The CDR3 sequence is 17 residues long. Trimming shortened V by 10 bases and J by 0 bases, and 21 bases separated the two germline ends. CDR3 nucleotide sequence: TGTGCCACCCCCCCCCAGGGAACTATTGCAACTAATGAAAAACTGTTTTTT. It encodes CATPPQGTIATNEKLFF.

This clone was picked up a small number of times. V is TRBV4-1 and J is TRBJ1-1, with 7 bases that match TRBD1. Trimming removed 0 bases from V and 4 bases from J; junction bases left unmatched: 8. The CDR3 spans 16 residues. Germline V gives CDR1 MGHRA, CDR2 YSYEKL. CDR3 in amino acids: CASSQEAPQGGTEAFF. The CDR3 coding sequence is TGCGCCAGCAGCCAAGAAGCACCGCAGGGGGGCACTGAAGCTTTCTTT.